This T cell receptor (beta chain) stems from a study of regulatory T cells in long-lasting Graves disease. In the study overall: Graves' cases, newly diagnosed, had used antithyroid drugs under 3 months. Study-wide findings and caveats: Sharing of public clonotypes was greater in persistent patients (roughly 2,900) than in new patients (about 970).

The time point was: newly diagnosed GD, antithyroid drugs for less than 3 months. The TCR library was made from RNA extracted from PBMCs. A note on this clonotype: Its matching antigen is unknown. This is likely an artifact of a read error, given a far larger clone one base away. Because it lacks the conserved phenylalanine or tryptophan at the end, this CDR3 is likely a read error.

The TCR beta library used iRepertoire HTBI primers with Arm-PCR amplification of CDR3. Each CDR3 protein is one row after TCRdb ran MiXCR on the multiplex PCR reads. The sample holds hundreds of thousands of distinct CDR3 sequences, around 12% seen once. J lost 9 bases, V lost 3 bases, and 6 bases had no gene match. Per the germline V gene, CDR1 is SEHNR and CDR2 is FQNEAQ (reference sequence). There are 14 residues in the CDR3. The same specimen was also included in a second study, on T cells in Graves' hyperthyroidism and ophthalmopathy. As reported in that work: Peripheral blood also featured most of the thyroid clonotypes expanded above 0.001.

The source of this sequence is a woman aged 25 to 39 with Graves disease. Specimen: peripheral blood mononuclear cells (PBMCs), collected at new diagnosis, from a patient treated with antithyroid drugs. This chain connects TRBV7-9 to TRBJ2-1, with TRBD2 identical over 9 bases. The CDR3 DNA reads as TGTGCCAGCAGCTTGGTTAGCGGGAGTTCTGAGCAGTTCCTC. Translating it yields CASSLVSGSSEQFL.